The present T cell receptor beta chain was sequenced within a study of cytomegalovirus exposure and HLA in healthy donors. Overall study: From about 179 million T cells, an earlier analysis saw 120 million or so unique TCR beta sequences. Study findings and constraints: In an earlier analysis, in under 700 donors, most V segments appeared productive either ~87% or ~30% of the time. When a later analysis was performed, an Asian-associated ancestry cluster reportedly had fewer N-insertions than the approximately 700-donor mean. In a later analysis, HLA-associated TCR beta chains were more clonally expanded than equally common others.

Regarding this clone: What it binds is unknown.

From germline, CDR1 is SGHRS and CDR2 YFSETQ. V was clipped by 3 bases and J by 5 bases; unmatched bases: 2. The CDR3 contains 14 residues. The PCR used 60 Vbeta and 13 Jbeta primers. Profiled with immunoSEQ multiplex PCR; TCRdb holds only in-frame clones, not every one. The data show 75,000 to 90,000 clones, with 70% to 75% seen just once and about 4% held by the top ten. The sample consisted of PBMCs. The sequence derives from a man aged 55 to 69 in good health and CMV-seronegative. The chain joins TRBV5-1 to TRBJ1-4, with 9 bases lining up with TRBD1. This CDR3 is CASSSGQGNEKLFF. DNA for the CDR3: TGCGCCAGCAGCTCCGGACAGGGGAATGAAAAACTGTTTTTT.